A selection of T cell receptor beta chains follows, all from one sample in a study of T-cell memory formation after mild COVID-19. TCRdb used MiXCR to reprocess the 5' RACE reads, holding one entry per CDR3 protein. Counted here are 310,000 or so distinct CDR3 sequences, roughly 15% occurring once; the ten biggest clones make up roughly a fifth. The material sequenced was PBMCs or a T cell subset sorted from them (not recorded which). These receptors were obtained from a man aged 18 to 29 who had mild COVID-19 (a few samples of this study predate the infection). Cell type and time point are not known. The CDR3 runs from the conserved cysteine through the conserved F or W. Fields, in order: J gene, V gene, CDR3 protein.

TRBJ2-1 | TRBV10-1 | CASGEGEGNEQFF
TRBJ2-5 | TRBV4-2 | CASSQVWKVGETQYF
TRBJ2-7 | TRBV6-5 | CASSYSIHESYEQYF
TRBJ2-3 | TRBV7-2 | CASSFRLAGGRADTQYF
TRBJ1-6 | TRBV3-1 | CASSPPAGTNSPLHF
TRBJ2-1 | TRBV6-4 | CASSDGAGSYNEQFF
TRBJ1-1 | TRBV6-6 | CATCRVLNTEAFF
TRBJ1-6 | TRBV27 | CASSLSLGGYNSPLHF
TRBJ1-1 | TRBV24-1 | CATSGSGGGNTEAFF
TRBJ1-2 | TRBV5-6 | CASRLVAANYGYTF
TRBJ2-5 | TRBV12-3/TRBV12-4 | CASSLGQDGETQYF
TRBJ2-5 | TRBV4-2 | CASSPTVTVSSQETQYF
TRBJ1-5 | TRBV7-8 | CASSRAGAEAQHF
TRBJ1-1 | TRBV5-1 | CASSATGNTEAFF
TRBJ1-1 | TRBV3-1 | CASLGAGTEAFF
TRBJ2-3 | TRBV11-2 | CASSLELLAGVTDTQYF
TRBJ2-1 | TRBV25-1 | CASSEGRGVWDEQFF
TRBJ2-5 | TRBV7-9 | CASSLTSETQYF
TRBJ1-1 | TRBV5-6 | CASLGSLLFTEAFF
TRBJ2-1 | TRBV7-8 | CASSLAGFNEQFF
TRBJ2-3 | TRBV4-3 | CASSFSFPRGSTDTQYF
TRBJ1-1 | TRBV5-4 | CASSLGQGAYTEAFF
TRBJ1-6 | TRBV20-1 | CSAHQRGRGDNSPLHF
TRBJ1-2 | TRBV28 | CASSLTGTGATYF
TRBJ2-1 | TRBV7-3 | CASSSGSEQFF
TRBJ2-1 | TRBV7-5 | CISVPFTGLNEQFF
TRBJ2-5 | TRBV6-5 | CASSRRREETQYF
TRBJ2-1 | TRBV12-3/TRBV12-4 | CASSLEILQGAEQFF
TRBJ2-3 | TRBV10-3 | CAISPWQGSDTQYF
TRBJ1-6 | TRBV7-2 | CASSLVWRSNSPLHF
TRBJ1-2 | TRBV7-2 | CASSSQAGLGYGYTF
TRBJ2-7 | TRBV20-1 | CRAVDGDYEQYF
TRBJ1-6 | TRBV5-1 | CASSLASSGGGDNSPLHF
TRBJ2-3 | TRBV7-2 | CASSSSSGAEYF
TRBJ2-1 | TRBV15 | CATSREKGLGYNEQFF
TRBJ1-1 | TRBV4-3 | CASRDIWQTRTEAFF